This T cell receptor (beta chain) was identified in a study of human T cells and chemical hapten exposure. Time point specified: patch test 1, 2 weeks after DPC sensitization. Treatment denoted: therapeutic diphenylcyclopropenone sensitization with weekly scalp DPC. Germline CDR1 reads SEHNR; CDR2 reads FQNEAQ (reference sequence). The V and J ends lost 4 bases and 5 bases respectively, with 21 bases between them. This CDR3 is 17 amino acids long. TCRdb reprocessed the RACE reads with MiXCR, giving one entry per CDR3 protein. The data contain around 99,000 distinct CDR3 sequences, roughly 12% of them singletons.

The chain employs TRBV7-9 and TRBJ1-5; TRBD1 might be the D (5 bases). The specimen comprised whole blood, sampled in connection with sensitization to the hapten diphenylcyclopropenone (DPC). This clonotype originated in a middle-aged woman with alopecia areata. Some clones in this sample may be carry-over from other donors' samples. The CDR3 reads CASSSVLAGGRDQPQHF. Here the CDR3 DNA reads TGTGCCAGCAGCTCTGTTCTTGCCGGGGGTCGTGATCAGCCCCAGCATTTT.